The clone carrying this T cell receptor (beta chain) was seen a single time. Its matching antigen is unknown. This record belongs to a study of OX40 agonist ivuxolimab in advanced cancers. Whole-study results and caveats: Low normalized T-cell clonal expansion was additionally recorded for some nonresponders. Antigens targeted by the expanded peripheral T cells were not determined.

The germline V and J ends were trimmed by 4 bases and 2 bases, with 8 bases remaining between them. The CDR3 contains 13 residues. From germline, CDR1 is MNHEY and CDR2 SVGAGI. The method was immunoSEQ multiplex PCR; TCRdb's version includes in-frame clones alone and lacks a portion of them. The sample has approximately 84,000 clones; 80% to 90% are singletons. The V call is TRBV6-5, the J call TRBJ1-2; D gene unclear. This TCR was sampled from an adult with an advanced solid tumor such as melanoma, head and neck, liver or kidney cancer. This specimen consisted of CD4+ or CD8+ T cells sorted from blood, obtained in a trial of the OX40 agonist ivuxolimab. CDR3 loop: CASSLRTNYGYTF. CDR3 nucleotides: TGTGCCAGCAGTTTAAGGACCAACTATGGCTACACCTTC.